The next 29 T cell receptor beta chains were all read from a single sample in a study of blood T cell repertoires in COVID-19. Data came from immunoSEQ multiplex PCR; TCRdb stores just in-frame clones and leaves some out. The sample has around 250,000 clones; roughly 85% are singletons. Sample: PBMCs or T cells enriched from blood (not recorded which). The origin of the receptors is a woman aged 45-59 years who had recovered from COVID-19.

This chain links TRBV5-1 with TRBJ1-1; D gene unclear. The CDR3 covers 14 residues. V was cut by 5 bases and J by 6 bases, with 17 bases left in between. Germline V CDR1 and CDR2: SGHRS, YFSETQ. The CDR3 DNA follows: TGCGCCAGCAGGGGCGGAGAGGGTACCCCTGAAGCTTTCTTT. Amino acids: CASRGGEGTPEAFF.

This chain joins TRBV5-1 and TRBJ2-7; TRBD2 agrees at 10 bases. Germline loops: CDR1 SGHRS, CDR2 YFSETQ. This CDR3 has 15 residues. J was trimmed by 4 bases and V by 0 bases; bases with no gene match: 4. This CDR3 is CASSLGLAGNYEQYF. CDR3 nucleotide sequence: TGCGCCAGCAGCTTGGGACTAGCGGGTAATTACGAGCAGTACTTC.

The chain recombines TRBV29-1 with TRBJ1-2, with 11 bases aligning to TRBD1. Germline V CDR1 and CDR2: SQVTM, ANQGSEA. V dropped 4 bases and J dropped 3; count of bases not matched to a gene: 7. The CDR3 spans 15 residues. The CDR3 nucleotides read TGCAGCGTTGCCCCGGGACAGGGGGTGTACTATGGCTACACCTTC. Translation: CSVAPGQGVYYGYTF.

This rearrangement joins TRBV19 to TRBJ1-3; D not certain. V was shortened by 5 bases and J by 8 bases, with 13 bases between the two germline ends. Per the germline V gene, CDR1 is LNHDA and CDR2 is SQIVND (reference sequence). The CDR3 is 13 amino acids. The CDR3 loop is CASSPRGRDTIYF. The DNA of the CDR3 is TGTGCCAGTAGTCCTCGCGGGCGGGACACCATATATTTT.

This rearrangement joins TRBV7-2 to TRBJ2-7, with 7 nucleotides matching TRBD2. Germline V gene data show CDR1 as SGHTA and CDR2 as FQGNSA. The V gene end was trimmed by 5 bases and the J gene end by 6 bases; junction bases not matched to a gene: 10. This CDR3 is 14 amino acids long. This CDR3 is CASSPHAGAGEQYF. For the CDR3, the DNA is TGTGCCAGCAGCCCCCATGCGGGAGCGGGCGAGCAGTACTTC. The full variable domain, with the rest looked up from reference TRBV7-2 and TRBJ2-7, is GAGVSQSPSNKVTEKGKDVELRCDPISGHTALYWYRQSLGQGLEFLIYFQGNSAPDKSGLPSDRFSAERTGGSVSTLTIQRTQQEDSAVYLCASSPHAGAGEQYFGPGTRLTVT.

This chain connects TRBV3-1 (or the pseudogene TRBV3-2) to TRBJ2-1; 13 nucleotides align to TRBD2. Germline V gives CDR1 LGHDT, CDR2 YNNKEL (reference sequence). Trimming took 1 base from V and 9 from J; bases not matched to a gene: 6. This CDR3 comprises 16 residues. This CDR3 reads CASSQASGLAGAEQFF. CDR3 sequence (DNA): TGTGCCAGCAGCCAAGCCTCCGGACTAGCGGGAGCTGAGCAGTTCTTC.

The rearrangement joins TRBV6-4 to TRBJ2-7; 10 bases map to TRBD2. V shed 2 bases and J 5 bases; nucleotides not matched to a gene: 3. The CDR3 length is 14 residues. Germline V gene lookup returns CDR1 MRHNA and CDR2 SNTAGT. The CDR3 loop is CASSDASGSHEQYF. CDR3 coding DNA: TGTGCCAGCAGTGACGCTAGCGGGAGCCACGAGCAGTACTTC.

In nucleotides, the CDR3 is TGTGCCAGCAGTTTAGTACGAGAGGGATGGAACGAGCAGTACTTC. Its protein product is CASSLVREGWNEQYF. The V gene is TRBV27, the J gene TRBJ2-7; D is possibly TRBD2 (5 bases). CDR3 length: 15 residues. Germline lookup yields CDR1 MNHEY and CDR2 SMNVEV (reference sequence). Trimming stripped 2 bases from V and 5 bases from J, with 16 bases between.

The genes are TRBV14 and TRBJ1-2; D is possibly TRBD1 (5 bases). The CDR3 runs to 12 residues. The germline gives CDR1 SGHDN, CDR2 FVKESK. The V and J ends lost 4 bases and 12 bases respectively, with 15 bases between them. The CDR3 reads CASSPQAGSNTF. CDR3 DNA: TGTGCCAGCAGCCCCCAGGCAGGGTCAAACACCTTC.

This clone was recorded a few times. The V gene is TRBV11-2, the J gene TRBJ2-1; possibly TRBD2 for D (6 bases). V shed 1 base and J shed 0 bases, with 19 bases lying between them. Germline V gene lookup returns CDR1 SGHAT and CDR2 FQNNGV. The CDR3 totals 19 residues. In nucleotides, the CDR3 is TGTGCCAGCAGCTTAGTCACCTATCTAGCGCCGAGCTCCTACAATGAGCAGTTCTTC. Protein sequence: CASSLVTYLAPSSYNEQFF.

The chain links TRBV14 to TRBJ1-2; 8 positions match TRBD1. V trimming: 1 base; J trimming: 7 bases; junction bases outside the gene matches: 11. CDR3 length equals 16 residues. Germline V gives CDR1 SGHDN, CDR2 FVKESK. In DNA, the CDR3 is TGTGCCAGCAGCCAAGGCCGACAGGGGATCGTACTTGGCTACACCTTC. Its translation is CASSQGRQGIVLGYTF.

The rearrangement joins TRBV18 to TRBJ2-1, with 7 bases matching TRBD2. Looked up from germline, CDR1 is KGHSH and CDR2 is LQKENI. The V gene end was trimmed by 3 bases and the J gene end by 5 bases; junction bases not matched to a gene: 10. This CDR3 has 16 amino acids. In DNA form, the CDR3 reads TGTGCCAGCTCACCTCAGCCGGGACTACGAAACAATGAGCAGTTCTTC. It yields the protein CASSPQPGLRNNEQFF.

The rearrangement joins TRBV2 to TRBJ1-1; possible D gene TRBD1, 5 bases. This CDR3 is built from 15 residues. From germline, CDR1 is SNHLY and CDR2 FYNNEI. Trimming took off 1 base at V and 6 bases at J, with 15 bases between the two ends. CDR3 nucleotides: TGTGCCAGCAGTGAAGAAGGAAAGGGGTCGGCTGAAGCTTTCTTT. Amino acid sequence: CASSEEGKGSAEAFF. Full variable domain (remainder filled in from reference TRBV2 and TRBJ1-1): EPEVTQTPSHQVTQMGQEVILRCVPISNHLYFYWYRQILGQKVEFLVSFYNNEISEKSEIFDDQFSVERPDGSNFTLKIRSTKLEDSAMYFCASSEEGKGSAEAFFGQGTRLTVV.

The rearrangement joins TRBV6-5 to TRBJ1-3; maybe TRBD1 (6 bases). Looked up from germline, CDR1 is MNHEY and CDR2 is SVGAGI. Trimming stripped 2 bases from V and 0 bases from J, with 11 bases between. The CDR3 extends over 16 amino acids. The CDR3 region has the DNA TGTGCCAGCAGTTACGCCGGGGGGGCCTCTGGAAACACCATATATTTT. Translating it yields CASSYAGGASGNTIYF.

CDR3 sequence reads: CASSRLTGRDYGYTF. Here the CDR3 DNA reads TGTGCCAGCTCGCGGTTAACAGGGAGGGACTATGGCTACACCTTC. The chain uses TRBV18 and TRBJ1-2; D might be TRBD1 (6 bases). The germline CDR1 and CDR2 sequences are KGHSH and LQKENI. Trimming left V 6 bases short and J 3 bases short, with 17 bases between. CDR3 length equals 15 residues.

CDR3 residues: CASSLTRQFYEQYF. Here the CDR3 DNA reads TGTGCCAGCAGTTTAACCCGACAGTTCTACGAGCAGTACTTC. The V call is TRBV27, the J call TRBJ2-7; a possible D gene is TRBD1 (5 bases). V lost 2 bases, J lost 3 bases, and 11 bases lay in between. The CDR3 is 14 residues long. Looked up from germline, CDR1 is MNHEY and CDR2 is SMNVEV (reference sequence).

This clone appeared once. The chain links TRBV3-1 (or the pseudogene TRBV3-2) to TRBJ1-1; tentative D call: TRBD1 (5 bases). The CDR3 runs to 14 residues. Germline V CDR1 and CDR2: LGHDT, YNNKEL (reference sequence). Trimming removed 4 bases from V and 3 bases from J, with 12 bases in between. The CDR3 region has the DNA TGTGCCAGCAGCCTTCGGGGGATTTACACTGAAGCTTTCTTT. It is translated as CASSLRGIYTEAFF.

The rearrangement joins TRBV6-4 to TRBJ1-6; TRBD1 matches at 8 bases. V lost 3 bases and J lost 6; bases outside the gene matches: 4. CDR1 is MRHNA and CDR2 is SNTAGT in the germline V gene. This CDR3 region has 15 residues. CDR3 in amino acids: CASSEPGTGNSPLHF. The CDR3 DNA sequence: TGTGCCAGCAGTGAGCCCGGGACAGGTAATTCACCCCTCCACTTT.

The V call is TRBV19, the J call TRBJ2-6; 9 positions agree with TRBD1. Germline V lookup: CDR1 LNHDA, CDR2 SQIVND (reference sequence). The V segment lost 4 bases and the J segment 0 bases; nucleotides outside the gene matches: 7. This CDR3 has 18 residues. The CDR3: CASSKRTGANSGANVLTF. CDR3 nucleotides: TGTGCCAGTAGTAAACGGACAGGGGCAAACTCTGGGGCCAACGTCCTGACTTTC.

The CDR3 spells CASSQKLARTDTQYF. As DNA, the CDR3 is TGTGCCAGCAGCCAAAAGTTAGCGCGGACAGATACGCAGTATTTT. V is TRBV6-5 and J is TRBJ2-3; D might be TRBD2 (5 bases). V was clipped by 6 bases and J by 3 bases, with 16 bases between them. The CDR3 length is 15 residues. CDR1 and CDR2 (germline): MNHEY, SVGAGI.

The J gene is TRBJ2-2, the V gene TRBV5-3; 8 nucleotides match TRBD2. TRBV5-3 is identified as an open reading frame with a role that is uncertain. This CDR3 has 16 amino acids. Losses at the gene ends were 5 bases for V and 0 bases for J; bases not matched to a gene: 6. The DNA for the CDR3 is TGTGCCAGAAGTTATAGCGGGGACCCGAACACCGGGGAGCTGTTTTTT. It translates to CARSYSGDPNTGELFF.

In DNA form, the CDR3 reads TGTGCCACCGAACGCGATACGAGGGTGTACGAGCAGTACTTC. The encoded protein is CATERDTRVYEQYF. V and J are TRBV24-1 and TRBJ2-7; maybe TRBD2 (5 bases). The CDR3 loop spans 14 amino acids. Trimming stripped 9 bases from V and 4 bases from J, with 18 bases between. Germline lookup yields CDR1 KGHDR and CDR2 SFDVKD.

This clone was seen once. V and J are TRBV7-2 and TRBJ2-2; 14 nucleotides agree with TRBD2. The J segment lost 5 bases and the V segment lost 5 bases, leaving 4 bases of the junction unmatched. This CDR3 spans 16 amino acids. CDR1 is SGHTA, CDR2 FQGNSA, per germline. The CDR3 region is CASSLRTSGGTGELFF. The DNA for the CDR3 is TGTGCCAGCAGCCTCAGGACTAGCGGGGGGACCGGGGAGCTGTTTTTT. Complete variable domain (other parts from reference TRBV7-2 and TRBJ2-2): GAGVSQSPSNKVTEKGKDVELRCDPISGHTALYWYRQSLGQGLEFLIYFQGNSAPDKSGLPSDRFSAERTGGSVSTLTIQRTQQEDSAVYLCASSLRTSGGTGELFFGEGSRLTVL.

The J gene is TRBJ1-5, the V gene TRBV19, with D perhaps TRBD1 (5 bases). This CDR3 contains 15 residues. Trimming pared 1 base from V and 1 base from J, leaving 8 bases between. Germline CDR1 reads LNHDA; CDR2 reads SQIVND (reference sequence). Here the CDR3 DNA reads TGTGCCAGTAGTATAGGGGGCTGGAGCAATCAGCCCCAGCATTTT. Translating it yields CASSIGGWSNQPQHF.

This clone has more than one count but fewer than ten. The chain's CDR3 is CALARVSNYGYTF. CDR3 nucleotides: TGTGCCCTGGCCCGGGTCTCTAACTATGGCTACACCTTC. The gene calls are TRBV30 and TRBJ1-2; D gene unclear. Deletions cut 8 bases from V and 0 bases from J, with 13 bases between. This CDR3 contains 13 residues. Germline CDR1 and CDR2: GTSNPN and SVGIG (reference sequence).

This chain links TRBV2 with TRBJ2-7; a possible D gene is TRBD1 (5 bases). Trimming shortened V by 0 bases and J by 2 bases, and 8 bases separated the two germline ends. The CDR3 is 14 residues long. Germline values: CDR1 SNHLY, CDR2 FYNNEI. CDR3 in amino acids: CASSEAMGPYEQYF. CDR3 DNA sequence: TGTGCCAGCAGTGAAGCGATGGGGCCCTACGAGCAGTACTTC.

CDR3 sequence: CAWSVPLGQGNTEAFF. The CDR3, as DNA: TGTGCCTGGAGTGTACCCTTGGGACAGGGAAACACTGAAGCTTTCTTT. The chain links TRBV30 to TRBJ1-1; 9 nucleotides line up with TRBD1. The trim removed 0 bases at V and 2 bases at J, leaving 7 bases unmatched. This CDR3 has 16 amino acids. Germline-derived CDR1 and CDR2 are GTSNPN and SVGIG (reference sequence).

The V gene is TRBV19, the J gene TRBJ2-5; tentatively, D is TRBD2 (6 bases). Germline CDR1 LNHDA, CDR2 SQIVND (reference sequence). The V gene lost 4 bases and the J gene lost 4 bases, with 19 bases spanning the gap. The CDR3 runs 16 residues. This CDR3 reads CASSSSGSRRGETQYF. As DNA, the CDR3 is TGTGCCAGTAGTAGTAGCGGATCAAGGAGGGGAGAGACCCAGTACTTC. Variable domain in full (rest from reference TRBV19 and TRBJ2-5): DGGITQSPKYLFRKEGQNVTLSCEQNLNHDAMYWYRQDPGQGLRLIYYSQIVNDFQKGDIAEGYSVSREKKESFPLTVTSAQKNPTAFYLCASSSSGSRRGETQYFGPGTRLLVL.

This chain connects TRBV5-4 to TRBJ2-2; D not resolved. The CDR3 has 13 amino acids. Trimming left V 1 base short and J 6 bases short, with 7 bases between. CDR1 is SGHNT and CDR2 is YYREEE in the germline V gene (reference sequence). CDR3 DNA: TGTGCCAGCAGCTTGCCCAATCCCGGGGAGCTGTTTTTT. Encoded protein: CASSLPNPGELFF.